This T cell receptor beta chain appears in the sequencing data of a study of T cell repertoires in cytomegalovirus infection. Study-level background: A matching HLA type, together with CMV infection, was signaled by public TCR beta signatures. Study outcomes and limitations: The study found HLA-C-restricted CMV-specific TCR beta clonotypes dominating the ex vivo response. CMV carriers with the relevant HLA were identified by cumulative public TCR beta family frequency.

In TCRdb, the reads were re-called with MiXCR into one record per CDR3 protein. The sample lists 200,000 to 300,000 distinct CDR3 sequences; approximately 9.1% were seen once. V was cut by 5 bases and J by 0 bases, with 8 bases left in between. The CDR3 consists of 14 residues. Germline V gives CDR1 MDHEN, CDR2 SYDVKM. In its sample, this clonotype was seen many times. Antigen unknown. Sequencing was carried out using PBMCs. The rearrangement uses TRBV28 and TRBJ2-4; tentative D call: TRBD2 (5 bases). The receptor's source is a human donor in good health (CMV status not recorded). Some clones in this sample may be carry-over from other donors' samples. The CDR3 is CASSTSLAKNIQYF. The CDR3 nucleotides are TGTGCCAGCAGTACTAGTTTAGCCAAAAACATTCAGTACTTC.